The 10 T cell receptor beta chains presented below share a single source sample, sequenced in a study of blood T cell repertoires in COVID-19. Produced via immunoSEQ multiplex PCR; TCRdb's table is partial and in-frame only. The sample consists of around 380,000 clones, 81% of them appearing once. Material for sequencing was peripheral blood. The receptors here all came from a human donor with acute or convalescent COVID-19. The donor label of this sample is uncertain.

The chain has TRBV11-2 and TRBJ2-5; the D gene is possibly TRBD1 (5 bases). The germline CDR1 and CDR2 sequences are SGHAT and FQNNGV. The CDR3 runs 19 residues. The V end was cut by 5 bases, the J end by 3 bases, with 28 bases between. The CDR3 here is CASSVGFLGQPKPEETQYF. DNA for the CDR3: TGTGCCAGCAGCGTGGGCTTCTTGGGGCAGCCCAAACCGGAAGAGACCCAGTACTTC.

The chain combines TRBV7-6 with TRBJ2-3; D is perhaps TRBD1 (6 bases). Germline lookup yields CDR1 SGHVS and CDR2 FNYEAQ. Trimming pared 3 bases from V and 2 bases from J, leaving 12 bases between. The length of the CDR3 is 15 residues. Here the CDR3 DNA reads TGTGCCAGCAGCTTCTATGGGGACACCACAGATACGCAGTATTTT. Amino acids: CASSFYGDTTDTQYF.

This chain joins TRBV7-2 and TRBJ2-6; D gene uncertain. CDR1 is SGHTA and CDR2 is FQGNSA in the germline V gene. V was cut by 1 base and J by 0 bases, with 13 bases left in between. This CDR3 spans 18 amino acids. The CDR3 DNA reads as TGTGCCAGCAGCTTAGGGTTTCGGTCCAACTCTGGGGCCAACGTCCTGACTTTC. Residues: CASSLGFRSNSGANVLTF.

The rearrangement links TRBV11-2 to TRBJ2-5, with D possibly matching TRBD1 (6 bases). V dropped 2 bases and J dropped 5 bases, with 18 bases sitting between them. Germline V gives CDR1 SGHAT, CDR2 FQNNGV. The CDR3 has 16 residues. The CDR3 reads CASSLRIQGSRETQYF. DNA of the CDR3: TGTGCCAGCAGCTTACGAATCCAGGGGAGTCGGGAGACCCAGTACTTC.

The V gene is TRBV19, the J gene TRBJ1-2; a possible D gene is TRBD1 (6 bases). Trimming took off 8 bases at V and 2 bases at J, with 18 bases between the two ends. CDR3 length equals 15 residues. Germline loops: CDR1 LNHDA, CDR2 SQIVND (reference sequence). The CDR3 coding sequence is TGTGCCAGTGCTAACCCGGGACACCAAAACTATGGCTACACCTTC. It specifies CASANPGHQNYGYTF.

This clone was seen just once. This chain links TRBV4-2 with TRBJ2-5; 9 nucleotides align to TRBD2. V shed 0 bases and J 5 bases; nucleotides not matched to a gene: 16. Germline V CDR1 and CDR2: LGHNA, YNFKEQ. CDR3 length: 19 residues. The CDR3 is CASSQDKSSGTLRGETQYF. CDR3 DNA: TGTGCCAGCAGCCAAGATAAGTCTAGCGGGACCCTCCGGGGGGAGACCCAGTACTTC.

This chain joins TRBV28 and TRBJ2-1; 14 positions match TRBD2. Germline V gene data show CDR1 as MDHEN and CDR2 as SYDVKM. This CDR3 is built from 17 residues. V shed 5 bases and J 4 bases; nucleotides not matched to a gene: 7. Here the CDR3 DNA reads TGTGCCAGCAGTCTCGGGACTAGCGGGGGATATTACAATGAGCAGTTCTTC. It specifies CASSLGTSGGYYNEQFF.

This chain joins TRBV7-8 and TRBJ2-1; 10 bases line up with TRBD2. Trimming took 5 bases from V and 8 from J; bases not matched to a gene: 9. The CDR3 is 15 amino acids. The germline gives CDR1 SGHVS, CDR2 FQNEAQ. Written as DNA, the CDR3 is TGTGCCAGCAGCCCGTCGGCTAGCGGGAGCTATGAGCAGTTCTTC. Protein sequence: CASSPSASGSYEQFF. Together with reference TRBV7-8 and TRBJ2-1, the CDR3 gives the full variable domain: GAGVSQSPRYKVAKRGQDVALRCDPISGHVSLFWYQQALGQGPEFLTYFQNEAQLDKSGLPSDRFFAERPEGSVSTLKIQRTQQEDSAVYLCASSPSASGSYEQFFGPGTRLTVL.

This clone was detected a few times. This chain uses TRBV4-1 with TRBJ1-1, with 11 bases matching TRBD1. The V segment lost 2 bases and the J segment 6 bases; nucleotides outside the gene matches: 8. Germline V gene lookup returns CDR1 MGHRA and CDR2 YSYEKL. The CDR3 is 16 amino acids. CDR3 sequence reads: CASSQPPRTGGSEAFF. The CDR3 bases are TGCGCCAGCAGCCAACCTCCCAGGACAGGGGGCTCTGAAGCTTTCTTT.

V is TRBV7-9 and J is TRBJ2-1; D unresolved. CDR1 and CDR2 (germline): SEHNR, FQNEAQ (reference sequence). This CDR3 spans 15 amino acids. Trimming shortened V by 8 bases and J by 1 base, and 15 bases separated the two germline ends. The CDR3 DNA sequence: TGTGCCAGCGTTGCTATCTCATGGTCCTACAATGAGCAGTTCTTC. Its translation: CASVAISWSYNEQFF.